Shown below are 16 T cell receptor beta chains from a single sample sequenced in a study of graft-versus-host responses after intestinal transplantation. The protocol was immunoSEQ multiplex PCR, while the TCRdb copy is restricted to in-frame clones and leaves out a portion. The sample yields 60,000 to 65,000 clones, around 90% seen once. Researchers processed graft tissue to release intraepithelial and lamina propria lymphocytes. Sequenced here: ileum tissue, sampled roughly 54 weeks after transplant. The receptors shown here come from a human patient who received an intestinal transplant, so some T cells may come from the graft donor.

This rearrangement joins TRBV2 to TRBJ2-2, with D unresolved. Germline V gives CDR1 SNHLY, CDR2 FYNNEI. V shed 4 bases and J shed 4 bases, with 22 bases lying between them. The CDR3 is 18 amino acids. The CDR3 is CASSGVAVSGEPTGELFF. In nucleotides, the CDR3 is TGTGCCAGCAGTGGAGTAGCAGTATCCGGCGAACCCACCGGGGAGCTGTTTTTT. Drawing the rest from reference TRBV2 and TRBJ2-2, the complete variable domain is EPEVTQTPSHQVTQMGQEVILRCVPISNHLYFYWYRQILGQKVEFLVSFYNNEISEKSEIFDDQFSVERPDGSNFTLKIRSTKLEDSAMYFCASSGVAVSGEPTGELFFGEGSRLTVL.

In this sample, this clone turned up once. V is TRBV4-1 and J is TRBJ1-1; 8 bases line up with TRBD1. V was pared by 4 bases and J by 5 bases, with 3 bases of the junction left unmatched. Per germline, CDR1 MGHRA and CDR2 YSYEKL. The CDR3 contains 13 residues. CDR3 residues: CASSRTGGTEAFF. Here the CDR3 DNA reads TGCGCCAGCAGCCGCACAGGGGGAACTGAAGCTTTCTTT.

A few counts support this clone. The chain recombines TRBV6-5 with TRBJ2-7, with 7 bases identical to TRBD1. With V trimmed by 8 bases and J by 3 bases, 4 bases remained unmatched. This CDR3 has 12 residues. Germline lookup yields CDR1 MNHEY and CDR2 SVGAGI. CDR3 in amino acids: CASQQGYYEQYF. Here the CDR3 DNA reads TGTGCCAGCCAACAGGGGTACTACGAGCAGTACTTC.

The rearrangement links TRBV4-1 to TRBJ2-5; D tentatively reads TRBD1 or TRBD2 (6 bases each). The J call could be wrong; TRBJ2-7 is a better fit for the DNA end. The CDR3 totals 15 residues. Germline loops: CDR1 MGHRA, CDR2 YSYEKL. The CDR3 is CASSQEPGADYEQYF. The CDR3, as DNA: TGCGCCAGCAGCCAAGAACCGGGGGCCGATTACGAGCAGTACTTC.

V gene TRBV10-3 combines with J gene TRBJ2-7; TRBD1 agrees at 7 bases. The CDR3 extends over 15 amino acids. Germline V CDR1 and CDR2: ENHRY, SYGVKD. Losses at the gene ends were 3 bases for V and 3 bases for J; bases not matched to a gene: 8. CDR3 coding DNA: TGTGCCATCAGTGATGGACAGGACCATTACTACGAGCAGTACTTC. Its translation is CAISDGQDHYYEQYF.

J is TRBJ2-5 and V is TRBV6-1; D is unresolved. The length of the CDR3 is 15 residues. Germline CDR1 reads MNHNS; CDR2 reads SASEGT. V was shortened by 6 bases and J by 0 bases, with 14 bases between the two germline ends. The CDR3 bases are TGTGCCAGCAGCCCTTCGGGCGGCTACCAAGAGACCCAGTACTTC. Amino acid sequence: CASSPSGGYQETQYF.

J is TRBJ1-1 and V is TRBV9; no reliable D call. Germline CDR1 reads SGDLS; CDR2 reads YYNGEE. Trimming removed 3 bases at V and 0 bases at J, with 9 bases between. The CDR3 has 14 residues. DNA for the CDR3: TGTGCCAGCAGCGAGACACCTTTGAACACTGAAGCTTTCTTT. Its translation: CASSETPLNTEAFF.

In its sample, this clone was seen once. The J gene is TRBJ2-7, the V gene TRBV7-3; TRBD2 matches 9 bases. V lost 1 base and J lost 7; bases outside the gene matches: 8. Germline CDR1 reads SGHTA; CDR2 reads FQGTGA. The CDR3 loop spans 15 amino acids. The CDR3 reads CASSLNAGGEEEQYF. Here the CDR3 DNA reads TGTGCCAGCAGCTTAAACGCGGGAGGGGAGGAAGAGCAGTACTTC.

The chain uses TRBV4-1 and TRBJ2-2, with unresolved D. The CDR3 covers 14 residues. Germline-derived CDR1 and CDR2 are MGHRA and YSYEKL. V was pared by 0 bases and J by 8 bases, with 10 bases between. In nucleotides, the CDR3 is TGCGCCAGCAGCCAAGAAAATAGTCCGGGGGAGCTGTTTTTT. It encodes CASSQENSPGELFF.

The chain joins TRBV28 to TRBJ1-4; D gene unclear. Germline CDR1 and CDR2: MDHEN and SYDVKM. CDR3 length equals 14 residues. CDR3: CASMRYRPYEKLFF. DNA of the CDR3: TGTGCTTCGATGCGTTACCGCCCATATGAAAAACTGTTTTTT.

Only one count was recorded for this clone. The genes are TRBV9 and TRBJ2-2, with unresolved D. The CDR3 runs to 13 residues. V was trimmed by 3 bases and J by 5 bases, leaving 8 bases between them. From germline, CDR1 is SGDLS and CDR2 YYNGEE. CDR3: CASSADNTGELFF. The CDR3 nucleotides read TGTGCCAGCAGCGCAGACAATACCGGGGAGCTGTTTTTT. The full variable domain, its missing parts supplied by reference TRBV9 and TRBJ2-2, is DSGVTQTPKHLITATGQRVTLRCSPRSGDLSVYWYQQSLDQGLQFLIQYYNGEERAKGNILERFSAQQFPDLHSELNLSSLELGDSALYFCASSADNTGELFFGEGSRLTVL.

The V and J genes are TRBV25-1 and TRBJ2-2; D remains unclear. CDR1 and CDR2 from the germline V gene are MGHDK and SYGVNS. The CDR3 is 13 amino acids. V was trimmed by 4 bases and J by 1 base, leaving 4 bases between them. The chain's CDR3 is CASSGENTGELFF. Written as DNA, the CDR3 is TGTGCCAGCAGTGGTGAGAACACCGGGGAGCTGTTTTTT.

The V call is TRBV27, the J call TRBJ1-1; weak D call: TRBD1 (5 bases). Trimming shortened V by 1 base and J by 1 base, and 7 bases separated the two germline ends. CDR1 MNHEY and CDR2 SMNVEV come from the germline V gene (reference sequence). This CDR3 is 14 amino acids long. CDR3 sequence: CASSLLGTNTEAFF. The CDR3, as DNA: TGTGCCAGCAGTTTATTAGGGACGAACACTGAAGCTTTCTTT.

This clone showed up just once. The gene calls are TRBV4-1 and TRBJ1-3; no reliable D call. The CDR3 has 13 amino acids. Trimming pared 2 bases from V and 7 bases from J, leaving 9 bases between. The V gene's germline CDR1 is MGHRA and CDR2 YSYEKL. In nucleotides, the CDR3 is TGCGCCAGCAGCCAATGGAATGAGAACACCATATATTTT. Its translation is CASSQWNENTIYF.

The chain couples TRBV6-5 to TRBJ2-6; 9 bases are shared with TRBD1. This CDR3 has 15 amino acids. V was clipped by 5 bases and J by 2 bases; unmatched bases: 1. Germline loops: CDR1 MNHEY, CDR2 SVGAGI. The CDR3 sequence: CASSTGGAGANVLTF. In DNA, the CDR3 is TGTGCCAGCAGTACAGGGGGCGCTGGGGCCAACGTCCTGACTTTC.

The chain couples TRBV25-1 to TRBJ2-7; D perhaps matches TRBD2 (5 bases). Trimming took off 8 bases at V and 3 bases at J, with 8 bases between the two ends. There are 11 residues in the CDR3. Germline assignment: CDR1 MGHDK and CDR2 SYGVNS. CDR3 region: CASRRGYEQYF. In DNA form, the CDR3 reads TGTGCCAGCCGTCGGGGCTACGAGCAGTACTTC.